This entry is about one TCR beta chain. Its antigen specificity is not known. No base qualities exist here, and no much larger clone lies one base off it. The record originates from a study of OX40 agonist ivuxolimab in advanced cancers. Regarding the study in general: Ivuxolimab, which targeted the costimulatory receptor OX40 (CD134), was an agonistic, fully human IgG2 monoclonal antibody. Intravenous ivuxolimab was administered to patients every 2 weeks at six dose levels: 0.01, 0.1, 0.3, 1.5, 3 and 10 mg/kg. Of the 50 or so patients in dose escalation, about 19 had hepatocellular carcinoma, approximately 15 had melanoma, 9 had renal cell carcinoma and 9 had head and neck cancer. In the dose-escalation cohort, 82.7% of patients were male, and the mean age was approximately 60 years, with a range of about 23 to 80. Prior anti-PD-1, anti-PD-L1 or anti-CTLA-4 therapy was permitted, and checkpoint inhibitors had been received by about 36% of dose-escalation patients. Partial responses occurred in three dose-escalation patients: two with cutaneous melanoma and one with hepatocellular carcinoma. The point of sequencing TCRbeta in the periphery was to test whether ivuxolimab changed TCR sequence diversity and drove clonal T-cell expansion. The paper covers the monotherapy dose-escalation part of the phase I ivuxolimab trial, which included N ≈ 50 patients. The investigation overall reported the following: Low levels of normalized T-cell clonal expansion were also seen in some patients who did not respond. The antigen specificity of the clonally expanded peripheral T cells was not determined. At doses of 0.1 to 3.0 mg/kg, clonal expansion of both CD4+ and CD8+ blood T cells was observed from baseline to week 6. In the 0.1-3.0 mg/kg groups, partial responders were among the patients with the lowest normalized peripheral clonal expansion, particularly in CD8+ T cells. After ivuxolimab, CD8+ T cells had more expanded clones than CD4+ T cells on average.

A distance of 20 bases separates the germline ends of V and J, which lose 4 bases and 0 bases respectively. The germline V gene gives CDR1 as SGHRS and CDR2 as YFSETQ. The CDR3 contains 18 residues, cysteine and phenylalanine counted. The only DNA kept is the CDR3, 54 bases in frame from the first base. Genomic DNA was extracted from sorted cells for sequencing of the TCRbeta CDR3 region. TCRbeta CDR3 regions were sequenced using the immunoSEQ Assay. TCRdb limited this immuneACCESS table to in-frame rearrangements with V and J called. A share of clones is missing; checked studies link under half to unresolved V genes, and the rest is unexplained. The sample contains 20,000 or so clones, under 90% of them found a single time. The ten largest clones take up 37% of the sample. The trial excluded patients who had a history of autoimmune disease or who were on systemic immunosuppression. Peripheral blood for TCR sequencing was drawn from every dose cohort at baseline, at cycle 4 day 1 and at cycle 7 day 1. The samples were drawn from a first-in-human, open-label, multicenter phase I dose-escalation trial of ivuxolimab. Adults with locally advanced or metastatic melanoma, renal cell, hepatocellular, or head and neck squamous cell carcinoma were enrolled in the trial. CD4+ and CD8+ T cells were sorted separately from peripheral blood before TCR sequencing.

The receptor's source is an adult with an advanced solid tumor such as melanoma, head and neck, liver or kidney cancer. The sequence links TRBV5-1 to TRBJ1-3; the D gene is perhaps TRBD1, from 5 matching bases. Sample: CD4+ or CD8+ T cells sorted from blood, taken in a trial of the OX40 agonist ivuxolimab. CDR3 sequence: CASSLYLRQTYSGNTIYF. The bases read TGCGCCAGCAGCCTATATCTCCGACAGACCTACTCTGGAAACACCATATATTTT. Beyond the CDR3, the reference TRBV5-1 and TRBJ1-3 genes provide the residues; the full variable domain reads: KAGVTQTPRYLIKTRGQQVTLSCSPISGHRSVSWYQQTPGQGLQFLFEYFSETQRNKGNFPGRFSGRQFSNSRSEMNVSTLELGDSALYLCASSLYLRQTYSGNTIYFGEGSWLTVV.